This T cell receptor beta chain was captured by sequencing in a study of T cell repertoires in cytomegalovirus infection (dated by TCRdb to between 2019 and 2020). With regard to the full study: Donor HLA type was relevant to the analysis, as public TCR beta signatures indicated carriage of CMV infection together with the matching HLA type. Study-wide findings and limitations: In both this cohort and an independent cohort of more than 350 donors, the cumulative frequency of public TCR beta family members distinguished carriers of CMV infection plus the relevant HLA type. The ex vivo response was dominated by HLA-C-restricted CMV-specific TCR beta clonotypes, which also provided the single most frequent clonotype in two of eight donors.

Sequencing used an Illumina HiSeq 1500. TCRdb's own reprocessing of the public reads used fastp at Q25 and MiXCR and kept productive beta chains. Each CDR3 protein gets just one entry, which takes the most common genes and DNA from the rows behind it. In this sample the table shows just under 550,000 distinct CDR3 sequences, 26% of which occur a single time. About 13% of the sample goes to the ten largest clones. The CDR3, from cysteine to phenylalanine, totals 13 residues. The sequence is cut down to CDR3 DNA, 39 bases in frame from base 1. CDR1 MNHEY and CDR2 SVGEGT are derived from the germline V gene. The V end loses 7 bases and the J end loses 1 base, and a stretch of 11 bases separates them. In regard to this clonotype: Its antigen target is currently unknown. Base qualities are not provided; no much larger clone lies one nucleotide away.

The source material was PBMCs. This clonotype originated in a human donor in good health (CMV status not recorded). Some clones in this sample may be carry-over from other donors' samples. This chain joins TRBV6-2 or TRBV6-3 to TRBJ2-7; the D gene cannot be resolved reliably. The nucleotide sequence is TGTGCCAGCACCCCACACCTATCCTACGAGCAGTACTTC. The translation is CASTPHLSYEQYF.